Following are 8 T cell receptor beta chains from one sample sequenced in a study of blood T cell repertoires in COVID-19. Here immunoSEQ multiplex PCR was the method, and the copy in TCRdb shows in-frame clones only, minus some. Among approximately 250,000 clones listed, 88% were seen once. The sample comprised peripheral blood. The receptor source for this set is a woman between 65 and 79 years old with COVID-19, enrolled during active disease.

J is TRBJ2-1 and V is TRBV5-1; 8 bases fit TRBD1. Germline V gene sequence: CDR1 SGHRS, CDR2 YFSETQ. Losses at the gene ends were 2 bases for V and 5 bases for J; bases not matched to a gene: 6. The CDR3 is 15 residues long. The DNA of the CDR3 is TGCGCCAGCAGCTTCTGGGGACAGGCAAACAATGAGCAGTTCTTC. Amino acid sequence: CASSFWGQANNEQFF.

This sequence joins TRBV4-2 and TRBJ2-1; D is unclear. Trimming removed 1 base at V and 2 bases at J, with 12 bases between. Germline values: CDR1 LGHNA, CDR2 YNFKEQ. The CDR3 has 16 amino acids. CDR3 in amino acids: CASSQAMAAPYNEQFF. The CDR3 bases are TGTGCCAGCAGCCAAGCTATGGCGGCCCCCTACAATGAGCAGTTCTTC.

J is TRBJ2-5 and V is TRBV4-1, with TRBD2 identical over 12 bases. This CDR3 has 16 amino acids. Trimming removed 0 bases from V and 2 bases from J; junction bases left unmatched: 1. Germline values: CDR1 MGHRA, CDR2 YSYEKL. The chain's CDR3 is CASSQDTSGGQETQYF. CDR3 in DNA: TGCGCCAGCAGCCAAGATACTAGCGGGGGGCAAGAGACCCAGTACTTC.

This sequence joins TRBV27 and TRBJ2-6, with a weak D call TRBD1 (6 bases). V lost 7 bases and J lost 2, with 12 bases in between. CDR1 is MNHEY, CDR2 SMNVEV, per germline (reference sequence). The length of the CDR3 is 15 residues. The CDR3 protein is CASKPGVAGANVLTF. The CDR3 bases are TGTGCCAGCAAACCAGGGGTAGCTGGGGCCAACGTCCTGACTTTC.

The chain recombines TRBV3-1 (or the pseudogene TRBV3-2) with TRBJ2-6; D remains unclear. Trimming took 3 bases from V and 0 from J, leaving 6 bases between them. Germline CDR1 is LGHDT and CDR2 is YNNKEL (reference sequence). The CDR3 sequence is 15 residues long. Here the CDR3 reads CASSQSVSGANVLTF. The CDR3 DNA reads as TGTGCCAGCAGCCAGTCAGTCTCTGGGGCCAACGTCCTGACTTTC.

V and J are TRBV11-2 and TRBJ2-1, with D possibly being TRBD1 (6 bases). Per germline, CDR1 SGHAT and CDR2 FQNNGV. CDR3 length equals 13 residues. V gave up 6 bases and J gave up 9 bases, with 15 bases separating them. CDR3 protein: CASRAGQRVEQFF. In DNA form, the CDR3 reads TGTGCCAGCAGGGCCGGACAGCGCGTTGAGCAGTTCTTC.

This clone has a single count. The rearrangement joins TRBV10-3 to TRBJ2-5; D unresolved. V was cut by 0 bases and J by 1 base, with 6 bases left in between. This CDR3 comprises 14 residues. Germline V gene lookup returns CDR1 ENHRY and CDR2 SYGVKD. This CDR3 reads CAISESQFQETQYF. CDR3 DNA: TGTGCCATCAGTGAGTCACAGTTCCAAGAGACCCAGTACTTC.

DNA of the CDR3: TGTGCCAGCAGCGAATACGGGACAGAATGGAACACCATATATTTT. This codes for CASSEYGTEWNTIYF. The chain is built from TRBV7-9 and TRBJ1-3, with 7 positions matching TRBD1. The CDR3 contains 15 residues. Germline-derived CDR1 and CDR2 are SEHNR and FQNEAQ (reference sequence). The trim removed 5 bases at V and 7 bases at J, leaving 11 bases unmatched. Full variable domain (missing parts from reference TRBV7-9 and TRBJ1-3): DTGVSQNPRHKITKRGQNVTFRCDPISEHNRLYWYRQTLGQGPEFLTYFQNEAQLEKSRLLSDRFSAERPKGSFSTLEIQRTEQGDSAMYLCASSEYGTEWNTIYFGEGSWLTVV.